This entry is about one T cell receptor beta chain. These data belong to a study of molecular identifiers for immune sequencing clone quantification. This CDR3 comprises 15 residues. Trimming at V came to 4 bases and at J to 12 bases, leaving 15 bases not matched to a gene. CDR1 and CDR2 (germline): SGDLS, YYNGEE. TCRdb analysed the PCR reads with MiXCR anew, one entry per CDR3 protein. The sample lists about 640,000 distinct CDR3 sequences, 20% occurring once. The sequence was collected from a human donor in good health. Some libraries in this study had Jurkat cell RNA spiked in. Specimen: naive CD8+ T cells from blood, with Jurkat cell RNA spiked in. Specified subset: FACS-sorted CD8+CD4-CCR7+CD45RA+ naive T cells. V is TRBV9 and J is TRBJ2-1, with 8 bases identical to TRBD1. The CDR3 bases are TGTGCCAGCAGCCCTCAGGGACAGGCCGGGGTGGTGCAGTTCTTC. It translates to CASSPQGQAGVVQFF.